This is a list of T cell receptor beta chains from one sample in a study of shared clonotypes between healthy human individuals. Repertoires were generated with immunoSEQ multiplex PCR, while TCRdb's copy carries only in-frame clones and drops some. The repertoire holds fewer than 600,000 clones, with roughly 83% as singletons. The source material was PBMCs. Source of these receptors: a middle-aged woman in good health. Some clones in this sample may be carry-over from other donors' samples. Both conserved end residues are part of each CDR3. Fields, in order: V gene, J gene, CDR3 protein.

>TRBV7-2|TRBJ1-2
CASSLGQGPLYGYTF
>TRBV5-4|TRBJ2-7
CASSLVGSPNLYEQYF
>TRBV2|TRBJ2-7
CASSSDRASDEQYF
>TRBV10-3|TRBJ2-5
CAISENQETQYF
>TRBV5-6|TRBJ2-2
CASSFGDRDTGELFF
>TRBV15|TRBJ1-1
CATSRAYSDSEAFF
>TRBV6-4|TRBJ2-1
CASSESQEVNEQFF
>TRBV6-1|TRBJ2-3
CASSVAGSTDTQYF
>TRBV18|TRBJ2-1
CASSQALAGPNNEQFF
>TRBV28|TRBJ2-1
CASSSRTDEQFF
>TRBV27|TRBJ1-5
CASSSGAGNQPQHF
>TRBV5-1|TRBJ2-1
CASSLEDRGLDEQFF
>TRBV10-1|TRBJ2-7
CASSDPGGSYEQYF
>TRBV9|TRBJ2-1
CASSREGLAYNEQFF
>TRBV7-9|TRBJ2-1
CASSDGNNEQFF
>TRBV4-3|TRBJ1-2
CASSQDVNPYGYTF
>TRBV27|TRBJ2-7
CASSPGTSATYEQYF
>TRBV11-2|TRBJ1-1
CASSLGGQGAAFF
>TRBV19|TRBJ2-7
CASRETSGGVYEQYF
>TRBV18|TRBJ1-2
CASSPRSDRVDFGYTF
>TRBV2|TRBJ2-7
CASSEGILAGAYEQYF
>TRBV5-1|TRBJ2-1
CASSRGQGNYNEQFF
>TRBV18|TRBJ1-2
CASSPPGGVYGYTF
>TRBV4-2|TRBJ2-1
CASSRRLAGNEQFF
>TRBV2|TRBJ2-5
CASGRTQETQYF
>TRBV7-8|TRBJ2-7
CASSLARYEQYF
>TRBV19|TRBJ2-1
CASSIRTSGNHEQFF
>TRBV6-5|TRBJ2-7
CASSYSIPAAWEQYF
>TRBV6-6|TRBJ1-5
CASSYGTGGDNQPQHF
>TRBV7-3|TRBJ2-3
CASSFSGEGPDTQYF
>TRBV2|TRBJ2-7
CASSAQGPPYEQYF